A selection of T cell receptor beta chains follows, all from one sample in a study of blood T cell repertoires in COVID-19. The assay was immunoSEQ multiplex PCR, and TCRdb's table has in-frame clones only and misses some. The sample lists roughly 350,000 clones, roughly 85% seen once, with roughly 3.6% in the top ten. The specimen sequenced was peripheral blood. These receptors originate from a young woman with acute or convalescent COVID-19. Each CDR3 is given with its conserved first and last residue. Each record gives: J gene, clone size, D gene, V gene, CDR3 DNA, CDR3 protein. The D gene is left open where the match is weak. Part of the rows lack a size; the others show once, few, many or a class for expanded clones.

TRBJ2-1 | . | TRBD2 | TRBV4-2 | TGTGCCAGCAGCCAAGTGAGCGGGGTATACAATGAGCAGTTCTTC | CASSQVSGVYNEQFF
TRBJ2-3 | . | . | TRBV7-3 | TGTGCCAGCAGCTTAAATGAGTTTAAGCAGGGAGATACGCAGTATTTT | CASSLNEFKQGDTQYF
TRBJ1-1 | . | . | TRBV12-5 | TGTGCTAGTGGTTTGCCCGACAACTCCCTCAATCCTGAAGCTTTCTTT | CASGLPDNSLNPEAFF
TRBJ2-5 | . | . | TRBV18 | TGTGCCAGCTCACCACCCAGGCCCCGGACCCAGTACTTC | CASSPPRPRTQYF
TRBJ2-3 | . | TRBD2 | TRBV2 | TGTGCCAGCAATCCGCGGGGGGCGACAGATACGCAGTATTTT | CASNPRGATDTQYF
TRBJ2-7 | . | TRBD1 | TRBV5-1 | TGCGCCAGCAGTTGGGACAGGTCAGGAGTGAGTCCCTACGAGCAGTACTTC | CASSWDRSGVSPYEQYF
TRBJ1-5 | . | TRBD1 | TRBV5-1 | TGCGCCAGCAGCTTGGGGGGCTCAGGGGGAGGTCAGCCCCAGCATTTT | CASSLGGSGGGQPQHF
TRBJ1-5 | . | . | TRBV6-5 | TGTGCCAGCAGTTACCCCACAGGGATTAATCAGCCCCAGCATTTT | CASSYPTGINQPQHF
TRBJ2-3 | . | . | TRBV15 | TGTGCCACCAGCAGAGATTTAAAAATCGGCGGGGCCAGCACAGATACGCAGTATTTT | CATSRDLKIGGASTDTQYF
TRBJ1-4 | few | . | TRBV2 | TGTGCCAGCAGTGAAGGGCGGCGGGTAAATGAAAAACTGTTTTTT | CASSEGRRVNEKLFF
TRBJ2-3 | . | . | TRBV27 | TGTGCCAGCAGCCTTCTAGTGGCTAGCACAGATACGCAGTATTTT | CASSLLVASTDTQYF
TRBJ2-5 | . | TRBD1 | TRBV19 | TGTGCCAGTAGTATTGGGGGACAGGGGGGAGAGACCCAGTACTTC | CASSIGGQGGETQYF
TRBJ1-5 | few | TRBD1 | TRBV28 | TGTGCCAGCGGAATAGCTGGGGGACAGGGTTACCAGCCCCAGCATTTT | CASGIAGGQGYQPQHF
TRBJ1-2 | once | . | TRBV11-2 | TGTGCCAGCAGCTTAGAAGGGGGGGCTAACTATGGCTACACCTTC | CASSLEGGANYGYTF
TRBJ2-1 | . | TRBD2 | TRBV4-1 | TGCGCCAGCAGCCAAGGGGTAGCGGGAGGGGATGAGCAGTTCTTC | CASSQGVAGGDEQFF
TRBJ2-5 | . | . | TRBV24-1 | TGTGCCACCAGTGATTTGAACGCAGGGCTAGAGACCCAGTACTTC | CATSDLNAGLETQYF
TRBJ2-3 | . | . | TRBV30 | TGTGCCTGGAGCGTGTCCTCTCGCACAGATACGCAGTATTTT | CAWSVSSRTDTQYF
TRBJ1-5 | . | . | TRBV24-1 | TGTGCCACCAGTGATCGGAGGTGGGGAGCACATCAGCCCCAGCATTTT | CATSDRRWGAHQPQHF
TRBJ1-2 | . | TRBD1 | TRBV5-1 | TGCGCCAGCAGGCCGACAGGGACCTATGGCTACACCTTC | CASRPTGTYGYTF
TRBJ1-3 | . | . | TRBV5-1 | TGCGCCAGCAGCTTGGAAGGGGAAACTGGAAACACCATATATTTT | CASSLEGETGNTIYF
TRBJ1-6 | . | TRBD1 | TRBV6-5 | TGTGCCAGCAGCTGGACAGGGTATTCACCCCTCCACTTT | CASSWTGYSPLHF
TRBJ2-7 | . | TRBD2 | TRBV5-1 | TGCGCCAGCAGCTTTACTAGCGGTCCCTACGAGCAGTACTTC | CASSFTSGPYEQYF
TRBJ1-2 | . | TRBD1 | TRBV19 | TGTGCCAGTAGTATAGGACAGGGGACCTATGGCTACACCTTC | CASSIGQGTYGYTF
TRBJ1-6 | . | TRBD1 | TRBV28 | TGTGCCAGCAACGACAGGGGTAATTCACCCCTCCACTTT | CASNDRGNSPLHF
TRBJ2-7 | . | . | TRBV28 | TGTGCCAGCAGTCCAGTTAACCCCTACGAGCAGTACTTC | CASSPVNPYEQYF
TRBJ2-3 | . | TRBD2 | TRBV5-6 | TGTGCCAGCACCCCGGGAGGGGCAGATACGCAGTATTTT | CASTPGGADTQYF
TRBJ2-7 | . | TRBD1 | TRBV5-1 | TGCGCCAGCAGCTTGAACCAGGGGGTGTACTACGAGCAGTACTTC | CASSLNQGVYYEQYF
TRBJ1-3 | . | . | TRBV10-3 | TGTGCCACCAAAGGACAGCCTGGAAACACCATATATTTT | CATKGQPGNTIYF
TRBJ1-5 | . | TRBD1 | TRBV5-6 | TGTGCCAGCAGCTCCGGACAGGGGGCCTGGCAGCCCCAGCATTTT | CASSSGQGAWQPQHF
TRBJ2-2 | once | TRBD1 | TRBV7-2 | TGTGCCAGCAGACGACAGGGGAGCACCGGGGAGCTGTTTTTT | CASRRQGSTGELFF
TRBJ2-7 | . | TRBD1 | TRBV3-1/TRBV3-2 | TGTGCCAGCAGCCTGAGGGGACAGGTACCTTACGAGCAGTACTTC | CASSLRGQVPYEQYF
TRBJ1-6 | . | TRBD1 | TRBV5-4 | TGTGCCAGCAGCTCCGACAGGGTGAATTCACCCCTCCACTTT | CASSSDRVNSPLHF
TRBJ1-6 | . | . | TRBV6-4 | TGTGCCAGCAGCGTACAGGGTAATTCACCCCTCCACTTT | CASSVQGNSPLHF
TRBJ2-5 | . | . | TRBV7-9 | TGTGCCAGCGGGGCGGTAAGCCAAGAGACCCAGTACTTC | CASGAVSQETQYF
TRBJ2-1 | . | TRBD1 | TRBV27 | TGTGCCAGCAGTTCCTCACCGGGACAGGGGTGGAATGAGCAGTTCTTC | CASSSSPGQGWNEQFF
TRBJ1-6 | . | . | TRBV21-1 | TGTGCCAGCAGCAAAGCGAGGGAGGAGAATTCACCCCTCCACTTT | CASSKAREENSPLHF
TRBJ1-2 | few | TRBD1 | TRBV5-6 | TGTGCCAGCAGCTTGCCCTTGGGACAGCCAGGTGGCTACACCTTC | CASSLPLGQPGGYTF
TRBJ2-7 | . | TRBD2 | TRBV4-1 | TGCGCCAGCAGCCAAGTAGCGGGGGGGCGCGAGCAGTACTTC | CASSQVAGGREQYF
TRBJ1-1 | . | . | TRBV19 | TGTGCCAGTAGTGTTGGCGGCACTGAAGCTTTCTTT | CASSVGGTEAFF
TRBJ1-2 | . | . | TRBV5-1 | TGCGCCAGCAGCTTCGGGGATCCTGGCTACACCTTC | CASSFGDPGYTF
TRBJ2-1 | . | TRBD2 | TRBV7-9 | TGTGCCAGCAGCTTAGCGGGACTAGCACATGAGCAGTTCTTC | CASSLAGLAHEQFF
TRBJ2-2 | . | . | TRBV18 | TGTGCCAGCTCACCAAGGGACTCGCAGAACACCGGGGAGCTGTTTTTT | CASSPRDSQNTGELFF